This TCR beta chain appears in the sequencing data of a study of OX40 agonist ivuxolimab in advanced cancers. As for the study more broadly: Ivuxolimab, which targeted the costimulatory receptor OX40 (CD134), was an agonistic, fully human IgG2 monoclonal antibody. The monotherapy dose-escalation portion (N ≈ 52 patients) of the phase I ivuxolimab trial is reported in the paper. Of the approximately 50 dose-escalation patients, hepatocellular carcinoma was present in 19, melanoma in about 15, renal cell carcinoma in 9 and head and neck cancer in 9. The dose-escalation cohort was roughly 87% male with a mean age of about 60 years, ranging from 23 to 79. Partial responses were achieved by three dose-escalation patients, of whom one had hepatocellular carcinoma and two had cutaneous melanoma. Intravenous ivuxolimab was administered to patients every 2 weeks at six dose levels: 0.01, 0.1, 0.3, 1.5, 3 and 10 mg/kg. Prior anti-PD-1, anti-PD-L1 or anti-CTLA-4 therapy was permitted, and checkpoint inhibitors had been received by approximately 39% of dose-escalation patients. Peripheral TCRbeta sequencing aimed to test whether ivuxolimab altered TCR sequence diversity and caused clonal T-cell expansion.

The trial excluded patients who had a history of autoimmune disease or who were on systemic immunosuppression. Peripheral blood for TCR sequencing was collected from all dose cohorts at baseline, on cycle 4 day 1, and on cycle 7 day 1. The samples were taken from a phase I, first-in-human, multicenter, open-label dose-escalation trial of ivuxolimab. Adults with locally advanced or metastatic head and neck squamous cell, hepatocellular, melanoma or renal cell carcinoma were enrolled in the trial. Before TCR sequencing, CD4+ and CD8+ T cells were separately sorted from peripheral blood. To sequence the TCRbeta CDR3 region, genomic DNA was isolated from the sorted cells. The immunoSEQ Assay was used to sequence the TCRbeta CDR3 regions. The table was pulled from immuneACCESS by TCRdb, which kept in-frame rearrangements only. Such tables lose some clones; where checked, under half of the loss comes from unresolved V genes, and the rest has no known cause. In this sample the table shows around 40,000 clones, roughly 80% of which occur a single time. The top ten clones comprise about 2% of the sample.

This clone was recorded a few times. Its antigen specificity is not known. No much larger clonotype is one base removed from it; base qualities were not supplied. Overall study results and their limits: After ivuxolimab, more expanded clones were found on average in CD8+ T cells than in CD4+ T cells. Partial responders in the 0.1-3.0 mg/kg groups had among the lowest normalized peripheral clonal expansion, especially among CD8+ T cells. Antigen specificity was not determined for the clonally expanded peripheral T cells. At doses of 0.1 to 3.0 mg/kg, clonal expansion of both CD4+ and CD8+ T cells in blood was seen between baseline and week 6. Low levels of normalized T-cell clonal expansion were also seen in some patients who did not respond.

CDR3 length: 12 amino acids, cysteine to phenylalanine. Solely the CDR3 DNA is kept, with 36 bases framed from the first base. The sample in question was CD4+ or CD8+ T cells sorted from blood, obtained in a trial of the OX40 agonist ivuxolimab. The sequence links TRBV7-5 to TRBJ2-7. TRBV7-5 is termed a pseudogene. This receptor was taken from an adult with an advanced solid tumor such as melanoma, head and neck, liver or kidney cancer. The CDR3 reads as follows: CARSLDRYEQYF. Here is the DNA: TGTGCCAGAAGCTTGGACCGCTACGAGCAGTACTTC.